This T cell receptor beta chain derives from a study of T cell repertoires in ileal Crohn's disease. Study as a whole: Median disease duration was 7.9 years; 35% smoked at surgery. Operated complications were stricturing disease (approximately 61%) and penetrating disease (roughly 39%).

TCRdb keeps only in-frame clones here, not all; method: immunoSEQ multiplex PCR. This sample has 2,600 or so clones, with around 76% found just once. This clone was seen only a few times. What it binds is unknown. Study-wide results and caveats: Mucosal expansions were suggested to be mainly CD8 T cells.

The V and J ends lost 8 bases and 5 bases respectively, with 13 bases between them. The CDR3 contains 13 residues. From germline, CDR1 is ENHRY and CDR2 SYGVKD. The chain employs TRBV10-3 and TRBJ1-5; D is unresolved. The TCR sequence derives from an adult with Crohn's disease. Sequenced sample: ileal tissue. Written as DNA, the CDR3 is TGTGCCATCGGACTAGGGTGGGATCAGCCCCAGCATTTT. This sequence encodes CAIGLGWDQPQHF.